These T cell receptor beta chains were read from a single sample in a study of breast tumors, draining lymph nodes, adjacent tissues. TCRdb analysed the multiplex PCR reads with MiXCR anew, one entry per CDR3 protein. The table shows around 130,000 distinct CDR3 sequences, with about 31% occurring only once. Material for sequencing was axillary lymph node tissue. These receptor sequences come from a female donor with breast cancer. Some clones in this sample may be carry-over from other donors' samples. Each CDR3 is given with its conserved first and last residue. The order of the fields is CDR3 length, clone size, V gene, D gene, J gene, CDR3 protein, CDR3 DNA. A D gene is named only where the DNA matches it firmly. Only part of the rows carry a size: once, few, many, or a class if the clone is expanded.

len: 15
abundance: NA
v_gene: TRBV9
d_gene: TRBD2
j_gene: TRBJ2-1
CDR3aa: CAGSGGGKSYNEQFF
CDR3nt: TGTGCCGGCAGCGGGGGGGGCAAATCCTACAATGAGCAGTTCTTC

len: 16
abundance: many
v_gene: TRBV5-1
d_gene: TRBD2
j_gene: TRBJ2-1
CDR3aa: CASSRTSGGAYNEQFF
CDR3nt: TGCGCCAGCAGTCGGACTAGCGGGGGGGCATACAATGAGCAGTTCTTC

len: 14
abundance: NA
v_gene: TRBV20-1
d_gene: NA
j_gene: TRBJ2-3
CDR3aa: CSARVGVLRDTQYF
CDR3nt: TGCAGTGCTAGAGTGGGAGTGCTGAGAGATACGCAGTATTTT

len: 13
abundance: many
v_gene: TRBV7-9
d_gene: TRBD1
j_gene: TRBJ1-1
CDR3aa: CASSIGTATEAFF
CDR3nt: TGTGCCAGCAGCATCGGGACAGCCACTGAAGCTTTCTTT

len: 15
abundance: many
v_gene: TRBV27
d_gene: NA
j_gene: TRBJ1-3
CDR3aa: CASRRSRGSGNTIYF
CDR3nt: TGTGCCAGCAGACGATCAAGAGGCTCTGGAAACACCATATATTTT

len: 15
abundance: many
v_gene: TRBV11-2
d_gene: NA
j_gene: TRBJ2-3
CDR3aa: CASSLGRGTTRAQYF
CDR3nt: TGTGCCAGCAGCTTAGGTCGGGGGACGACGCGGGCGCAGTATTTT

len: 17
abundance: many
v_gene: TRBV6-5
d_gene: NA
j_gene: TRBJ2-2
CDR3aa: CASTIAGQFANTGELFF
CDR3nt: TGTGCCAGCACCATCGCCGGACAGTTCGCGAACACCGGGGAGCTGTTTTTT

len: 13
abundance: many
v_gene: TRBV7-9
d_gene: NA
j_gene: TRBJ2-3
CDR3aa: CASSLAGPDTQYF
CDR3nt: TGTGCCAGCAGCTTAGCAGGGCCAGATACGCAGTATTTT

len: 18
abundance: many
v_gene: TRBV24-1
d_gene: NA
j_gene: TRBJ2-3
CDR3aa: CATSDTYVRDSDADTQYF
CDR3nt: TGTGCCACCAGTGATACCTACGTCCGGGACTCCGACGCAGATACGCAGTATTTT

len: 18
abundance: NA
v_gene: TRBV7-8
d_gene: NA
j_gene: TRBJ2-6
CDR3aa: CASSLKTALSSGANVLTF
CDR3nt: TGTGCCAGCAGCTTAAAGACAGCGCTCAGCTCTGGGGCCAACGTCCTGACTTTC

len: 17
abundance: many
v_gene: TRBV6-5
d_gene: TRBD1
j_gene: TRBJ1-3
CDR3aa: CASSYGQGPLSGNTIYF
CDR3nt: TGTGCCAGCAGTTATGGACAGGGCCCACTCTCTGGAAACACCATATATTTT

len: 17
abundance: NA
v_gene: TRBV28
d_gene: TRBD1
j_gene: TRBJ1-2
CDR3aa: CASRGRDRVKGSYGYTF
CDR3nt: TGTGCCAGCAGGGGTAGAGACAGGGTCAAAGGGTCCTATGGCTACACCTTC

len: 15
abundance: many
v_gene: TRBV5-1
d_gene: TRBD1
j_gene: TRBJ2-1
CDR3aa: CASGPGQGSLNEQFF
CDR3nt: TGCGCCAGCGGACCGGGACAGGGGTCATTAAATGAGCAGTTCTTC

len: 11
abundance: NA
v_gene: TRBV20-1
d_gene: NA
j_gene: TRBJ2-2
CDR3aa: CSARGTGELFF
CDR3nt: TGCAGTGCTAGAGGCACCGGGGAGCTGTTTTTT

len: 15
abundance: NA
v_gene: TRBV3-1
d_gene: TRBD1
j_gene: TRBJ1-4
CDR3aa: CASSPAGGSNEKLFF
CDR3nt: TGTGCCAGCAGCCCTGCAGGGGGCTCTAATGAAAAACTGTTTTTT

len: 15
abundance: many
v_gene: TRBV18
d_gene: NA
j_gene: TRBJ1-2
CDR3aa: CASSQSRGRDDGYTF
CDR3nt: TGTGCCAGCTCACAATCCCGAGGCAGGGACGATGGCTACACCTTC

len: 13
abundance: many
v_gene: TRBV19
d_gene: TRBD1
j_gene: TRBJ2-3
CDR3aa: CATRQGGTDTQYF
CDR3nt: TGTGCAACTAGACAGGGGGGCACAGATACGCAGTATTTT

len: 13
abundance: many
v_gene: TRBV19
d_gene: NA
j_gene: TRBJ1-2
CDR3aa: CASSSFYNYGYTF
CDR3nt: TGTGCCAGTAGTTCTTTTTACAACTATGGCTACACCTTC

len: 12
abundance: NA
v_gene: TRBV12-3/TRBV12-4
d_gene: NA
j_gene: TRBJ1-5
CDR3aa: CASSLVGQDQHF
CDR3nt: TGTGCCAGCAGTTTGGTTGGGCAGGACCAGCATTTT

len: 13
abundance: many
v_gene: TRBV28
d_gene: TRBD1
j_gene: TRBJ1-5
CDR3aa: CASRGQGAQPQHF
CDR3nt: TGTGCCAGCAGGGGACAGGGGGCTCAGCCCCAGCATTTT

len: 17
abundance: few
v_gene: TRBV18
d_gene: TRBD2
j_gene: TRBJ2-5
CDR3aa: CASSPQAFAGGQETQYF
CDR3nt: TGTGCCAGCTCACCACAGGCTTTCGCGGGGGGGCAAGAGACCCAGTACTTC

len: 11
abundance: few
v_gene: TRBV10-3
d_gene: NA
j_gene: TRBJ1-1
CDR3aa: CAISEGTEAFF
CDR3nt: TGTGCCATCAGTGAGGGGACTGAAGCTTTCTTT

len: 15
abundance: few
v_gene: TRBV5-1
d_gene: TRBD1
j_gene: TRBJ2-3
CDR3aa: CASSLQGGSTHTQCF
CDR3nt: TGCGCCAGCAGCTTACAGGGGGGTAGCACACATACGCAGTGTTTT

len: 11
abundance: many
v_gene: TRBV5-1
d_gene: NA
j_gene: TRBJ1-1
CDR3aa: CASSSYSEAFF
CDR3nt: TGCGCCAGCAGCTCTTACAGTGAAGCTTTCTTT

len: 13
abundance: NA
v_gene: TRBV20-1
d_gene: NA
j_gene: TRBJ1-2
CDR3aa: CSAAPGLDYGYTF
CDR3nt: TGCAGTGCTGCTCCAGGGTTAGACTATGGCTACACCTTC

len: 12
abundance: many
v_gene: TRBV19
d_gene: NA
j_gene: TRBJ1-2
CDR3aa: CASSFQGYGYTF
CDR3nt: TGTGCCAGTAGTTTCCAGGGCTATGGCTACACCTTC

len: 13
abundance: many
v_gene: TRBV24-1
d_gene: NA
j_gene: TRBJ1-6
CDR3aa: CATSDRKGSPLHF
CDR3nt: TGTGCCACCAGTGATCGTAAGGGGTCACCCCTCCACTTT

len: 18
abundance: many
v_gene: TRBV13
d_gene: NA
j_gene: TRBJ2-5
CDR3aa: CASSSRLARGLDGWGQYF
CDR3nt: TGTGCCAGCAGCTCCCGACTAGCGAGGGGGCTGGACGGATGGGGCCAGTACTTC

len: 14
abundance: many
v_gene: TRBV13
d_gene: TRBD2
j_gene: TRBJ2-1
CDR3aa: CASSPPWGEGEQFF
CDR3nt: TGTGCCAGCTCCCCCCCGTGGGGGGAGGGTGAGCAGTTCTTC

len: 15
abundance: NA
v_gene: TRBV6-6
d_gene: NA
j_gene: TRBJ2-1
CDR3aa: CASSYFGASGNEQSF
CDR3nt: TGTGCCAGCAGTTACTTCGGGGCCTCTGGAAATGAGCAGTCCTTC

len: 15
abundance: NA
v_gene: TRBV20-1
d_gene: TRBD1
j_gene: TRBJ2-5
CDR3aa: CSARGQGLSNQPQYF
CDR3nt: TGCAGTGCTAGAGGACAGGGGTTAAGCAATCAGCCCCAGTACTTC

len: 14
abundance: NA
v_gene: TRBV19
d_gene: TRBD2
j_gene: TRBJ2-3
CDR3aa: CASSTGGGADTQYF
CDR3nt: TGTGCCAGTAGTACGGGGGGGGGGGCAGATACGCAGTATTTT

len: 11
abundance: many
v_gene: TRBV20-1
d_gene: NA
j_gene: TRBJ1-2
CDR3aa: CSARLSYGYTF
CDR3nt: TGCAGTGCTAGACTGAGCTATGGCTACACCTTC

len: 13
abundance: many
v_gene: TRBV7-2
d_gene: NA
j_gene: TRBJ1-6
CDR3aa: CASSTRQDSPLHF
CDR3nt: TGTGCCAGCAGCACCCGACAGGATTCACCCCTCCACTTT

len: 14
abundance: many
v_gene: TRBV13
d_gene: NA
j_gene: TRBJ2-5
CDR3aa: CASSLRPSQETQYF
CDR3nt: TGTGCCAGCAGCTTAAGGCCTAGCCAAGAGACCCAGTACTTC

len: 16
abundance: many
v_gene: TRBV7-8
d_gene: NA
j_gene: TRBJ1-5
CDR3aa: CASNLLSGEGNQPQHF
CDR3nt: TGTGCCAGCAACCTACTATCGGGGGAGGGCAATCAGCCCCAGCATTTT

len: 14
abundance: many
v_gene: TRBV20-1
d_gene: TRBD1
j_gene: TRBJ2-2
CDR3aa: CSARSGQKTGELFF
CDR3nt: TGCAGTGCTAGGTCGGGACAGAAGACCGGGGAGCTGTTTTTT

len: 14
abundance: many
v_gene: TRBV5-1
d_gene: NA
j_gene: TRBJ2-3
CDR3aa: CASSLGNALNTQYF
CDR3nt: TGCGCCAGCAGCTTGGGGAATGCGCTAAATACGCAGTATTTT

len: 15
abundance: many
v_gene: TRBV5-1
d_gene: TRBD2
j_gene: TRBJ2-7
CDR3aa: CASSLEAGGSYEQYF
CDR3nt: TGCGCCAGCAGCTTAGAAGCGGGGGGTTCCTACGAGCAGTACTTC